Below, 22 T cell receptor beta chains from the same sample are listed, as sequenced in a study of cytomegalovirus exposure and HLA in healthy donors. The primer mix had 60 Vbeta and 13 Jbeta primers. The data were produced by immunoSEQ multiplex PCR, yet TCRdb's version contains in-frame clones alone and is incomplete. The sample has some 59,000 clones, about four fifths seen once. Specimen: PBMCs. These receptors came from a woman between 18 and 30 years old in good health and CMV-seronegative.

The chain joins TRBV9 to TRBJ1-2, with a possible D match to TRBD1 (5 bases). The V end lost 3 bases, the J end lost 2 bases, and 5 bases lay between the germline ends. The CDR3 runs to 12 residues. Per germline, CDR1 SGDLS and CDR2 YYNGEE. CDR3 amino acids: CASSEGNYGYTF. DNA for the CDR3: TGTGCCAGCAGCGAGGGGAACTATGGCTACACCTTC.

The rearrangement uses TRBV6-4 and TRBJ2-3; D not resolved. Germline values: CDR1 MRHNA, CDR2 SNTAGT. This CDR3 is built from 15 residues. V gave up 4 bases and J gave up 0 bases, with 11 bases separating them. CDR3 sequence reads: CASSVEMTSTDTQYF. The DNA of the CDR3 is TGTGCCAGCAGTGTGGAGATGACTAGCACAGATACGCAGTATTTT.

The chain employs TRBV28 and TRBJ2-1, with TRBD2 matching over 9 bases. The CDR3 is made up of 16 amino acids. J was trimmed by 7 bases and V by 6 bases; bases with no gene match: 13. Germline V gives CDR1 MDHEN, CDR2 SYDVKM. The CDR3 reads CASSLLRLAGMNEQFF. CDR3 DNA sequence: TGTGCCAGCAGCCTCTTGAGGCTAGCGGGAATGAATGAGCAGTTCTTC.

This clone showed up just once. The chain carries TRBV10-1 and TRBJ2-5, with D hard to call. This CDR3 spans 12 amino acids. CDR1 is WNHNN, CDR2 SYGVQD, per germline (reference sequence). Trimming shortened V by 3 bases and J by 2 bases, and 4 bases separated the two germline ends. The CDR3 sequence: CASSDRQETQYF. The CDR3 DNA follows: TGCGCCAGCAGTGACAGGCAAGAGACCCAGTACTTC.

The chain recombines TRBV9 with TRBJ1-2, with 9 nucleotides matching TRBD1. The V segment lost 5 bases and the J segment 8 bases; nucleotides outside the gene matches: 7. This CDR3 has 13 residues. Looked up from germline, CDR1 is SGDLS and CDR2 is YYNGEE. CDR3 protein: CASRDRDRVGYTF. CDR3 DNA: TGTGCCAGCAGGGACCGGGACAGGGTAGGCTACACCTTC.

The genes are TRBV28 and TRBJ2-3; D is undetermined. This CDR3 is built from 11 residues. Trimming removed 3 bases from V and 4 bases from J, with 2 bases in between. Germline CDR1 reads MDHEN; CDR2 reads SYDVKM. The CDR3 loop is CASSFADTQYF. The DNA of the CDR3 is TGTGCCAGCAGTTTCGCAGATACGCAGTATTTT.

The chain has TRBV7-9 and TRBJ2-3; 11 bases are shared with TRBD2. There are 17 residues in the CDR3. V trimming: 4 bases; J trimming: 6 bases; junction bases outside the gene matches: 12. Looked up from germline, CDR1 is SEHNR and CDR2 is FQNEAQ (reference sequence). CDR3 in amino acids: CASSSLITSGSGDTQYF. In DNA, the CDR3 is TGTGCCAGCAGCTCCCTTATAACTAGCGGGAGTGGGGATACGCAGTATTTT. Full variable domain (outside the CDR3, taken from reference TRBV7-9 and TRBJ2-3): DTGVSQNPRHKITKRGQNVTFRCDPISEHNRLYWYRQTLGQGPEFLTYFQNEAQLEKSRLLSDRFSAERPKGSFSTLEIQRTEQGDSAMYLCASSSLITSGSGDTQYFGPGTRLTVL.

The CDR3 sequence: CAISKGEETQYF. CDR3 in DNA: TGTGCCATCAGTAAGGGGGAAGAGACCCAGTACTTC. The chain has TRBV10-3 and TRBJ2-5; a possible D gene is TRBD1 (6 bases). The V end lost 5 bases, the J end lost 3 bases, and 7 bases lay between the germline ends. CDR3 length: 12 residues. Germline values: CDR1 ENHRY, CDR2 SYGVKD.

This clone was observed a few times. The genes are TRBV6-1 and TRBJ1-2; D may be TRBD1 (6 bases). Germline assignment: CDR1 MNHNS and CDR2 SASEGT. The CDR3 extends over 13 amino acids. Trimming left V 5 bases short and J 8 bases short, with 15 bases between. CDR3: CASSSAMTGGYTF. As DNA, the CDR3 is TGTGCCAGCAGTTCCGCCATGACAGGCGGCTACACCTTC.

The J gene is TRBJ2-5, the V gene TRBV28, with 13 bases matching TRBD2. The J call may not be correct, given that the DNA end is closer to TRBJ2-7. Germline CDR1 and CDR2: MDHEN and SYDVKM. The CDR3 loop spans 16 amino acids. The CDR3: CASSLWGTSGEYEQYF. CDR3 sequence (DNA): TGTGCCAGCAGTTTATGGGGGACTAGCGGGGAATACGAGCAGTACTTC.

V is TRBV5-4 and J is TRBJ2-7; 8 bases are shared with TRBD2. The germline CDR1 and CDR2 sequences are SGHNT and YYREEE (reference sequence). The J segment lost 2 bases and the V segment lost 0 bases, leaving 4 bases of the junction unmatched. This CDR3 is built from 15 residues. CDR3 nucleotides: TGTGCCAGCAGCTTGGAGTTAGCGGGGCCCTACGAGCAGTACTTC. Its translation is CASSLELAGPYEQYF.

The chain has TRBV30 and TRBJ2-5, with a tentative D call TRBD2 (5 bases). V gave up 0 bases and J gave up 7 bases, with 6 bases separating them. The CDR3 contains 11 residues. The germline V gene has CDR1 GTSNPN and CDR2 SVGIG (reference sequence). The DNA of the CDR3 is TGTGCCTGGAGTGTACTAGGGACCCAGTACTTC. Translating it yields CAWSVLGTQYF.

The V call is TRBV6-4, the J call TRBJ2-3; D is uncertain. V lost 6 bases and J 2 bases, leaving 9 bases between the germline ends. This CDR3 is 13 amino acids long. Per the germline V gene, CDR1 is MRHNA and CDR2 is SNTAGT. CDR3 region: CASSLLSTDTQYF. CDR3 sequence (DNA): TGTGCCAGCAGCTTACTGTCCACAGATACGCAGTATTTT.

The rearrangement uses TRBV6-5 and TRBJ2-1, with 7 bases fitting TRBD2. The V segment lost 0 bases and the J segment 0 bases; nucleotides outside the gene matches: 2. The CDR3 runs 16 residues. The germline V gene has CDR1 MNHEY and CDR2 SVGAGI. The CDR3 DNA reads TGTGCCAGCAGTTACTCGGGGGGGGGCTCCTACAATGAGCAGTTCTTC. Translating gives CASSYSGGGSYNEQFF.

The rearrangement joins TRBV6-1 to TRBJ2-5, with D hard to call. From germline, CDR1 is MNHNS and CDR2 SASEGT. This CDR3 comprises 11 residues. Trimming removed 5 bases at V and 5 bases at J, with 6 bases between. CDR3 amino acids: CASSYLETQYF. CDR3 sequence (DNA): TGTGCCAGCAGTTATCTGGAGACCCAGTACTTC.

V is TRBV28 and J is TRBJ2-7; no clear D gene. V was trimmed by 1 base and J by 7 bases, leaving 11 bases between them. The CDR3 is made up of 13 amino acids. CDR1 MDHEN and CDR2 SYDVKM come from the germline V gene. CDR3 nucleotide sequence: TGTGCCAGCAGTTTATCCCTCCCCCGGGAGCAGTACTTC. It yields the protein CASSLSLPREQYF.

About this clone: Compared with germline, one end of the junction differs, possibly owing to a read error. The genes are TRBV9 and TRBJ2-1, with D possibly TRBD1 on 5 matching bases. Germline CDR1 is SGDLS and CDR2 is YYNGEE. This CDR3 comprises 15 residues. Here the CDR3 reads CAGSVDGPGPNEQFF. The CDR3 region has the DNA TGTGCCGGCAGCGTAGACGGCCCAGGGCCCAATGAGCAGTTCTTC.

The chain employs TRBV19 and TRBJ1-1, with TRBD1 identical over 9 bases. The germline V gene has CDR1 LNHDA and CDR2 SQIVND (reference sequence). The CDR3 is made up of 16 amino acids. Trimming took 3 bases from V and 1 from J; bases not matched to a gene: 6. In DNA, the CDR3 is TGTGCCAGTAGTATGAACAGGGGGCTGAGGAACACTGAAGCTTTCTTT. Its translation: CASSMNRGLRNTEAFF.

V and J are TRBV4-1 and TRBJ2-5; 8 bases are shared with TRBD2. The trim removed 0 bases at V and 0 bases at J, leaving 12 bases unmatched. In germline, CDR1 is MGHRA, CDR2 YSYEKL. The CDR3 is 19 residues long. CDR3 sequence reads: CASSQDVSGIGGYQETQYF. CDR3 coding DNA: TGCGCCAGCAGCCAAGATGTTAGCGGGATCGGGGGGTACCAAGAGACCCAGTACTTC.

This chain joins TRBV19 and TRBJ2-5, with 12 bases fitting TRBD2. The CDR3 totals 14 residues. V shed 6 bases and J 4 bases; nucleotides not matched to a gene: 3. CDR1 and CDR2 from the germline V gene are LNHDA and SQIVND (reference sequence). CDR3 in DNA: TGTGCCAGTAGGGCTAGCGGGAGGGGAGAGACCCAGTACTTC. This sequence encodes CASRASGRGETQYF.

The V and J genes are TRBV4-1 and TRBJ2-3, with unresolved D. CDR1 MGHRA and CDR2 YSYEKL come from the germline V gene. The length of the CDR3 is 15 residues. Trimming took off 1 base at V and 2 bases at J, with 10 bases between the two ends. As DNA, the CDR3 is TGCGCCAGCAGCCAAGCATTCAGTTACACAGATACGCAGTATTTT. This gives the protein CASSQAFSYTDTQYF.

This clone was observed a handful of times. The rearrangement links TRBV28 to TRBJ2-7; a weak D match, TRBD1 (5 bases). Germline-derived CDR1 and CDR2 are MDHEN and SYDVKM. The CDR3 covers 19 residues. Trimming stripped 3 bases from V and 3 bases from J, with 27 bases between. CDR3 sequence reads: CASSFPRQGSAKGLYEQYF. The CDR3 region has the DNA TGTGCCAGCAGTTTTCCCCGTCAGGGTTCGGCAAAGGGCCTCTACGAGCAGTACTTC.